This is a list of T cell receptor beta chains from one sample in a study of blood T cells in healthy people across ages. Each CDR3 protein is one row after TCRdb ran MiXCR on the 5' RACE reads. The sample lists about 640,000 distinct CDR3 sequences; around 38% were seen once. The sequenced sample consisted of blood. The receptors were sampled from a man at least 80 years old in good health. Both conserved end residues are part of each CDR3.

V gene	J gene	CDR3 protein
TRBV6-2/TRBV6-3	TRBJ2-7	CASSDPGTALYEQYF
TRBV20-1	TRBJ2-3	CSAFGAADTQYF
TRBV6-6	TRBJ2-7	CASSLLAAVYEQYF
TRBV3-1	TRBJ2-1	CASSHPGTGTNEQFF
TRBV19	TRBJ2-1	CASSMTRTSRYNEQFF
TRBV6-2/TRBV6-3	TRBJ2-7	CASSPILGDSLNYEQYF
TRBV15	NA	CATSRVIGQLGTQYF
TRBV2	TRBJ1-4	CASSLPGLSTNEKLFF
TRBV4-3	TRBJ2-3	CASSQDRLFDTQYF
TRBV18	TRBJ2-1	CASSTKLAGDDNEQFF
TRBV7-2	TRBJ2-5	CASSLARGLARQETQYF
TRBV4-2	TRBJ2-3	CASSRELAGDYTDTQYF
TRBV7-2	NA	CASSLQGRGYEQYF
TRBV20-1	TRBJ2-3	CSADTHNTNTQYF
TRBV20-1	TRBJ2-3	CSARDHQRERTDTQYF
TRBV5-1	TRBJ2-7	CASSSTSGDPYEQYF
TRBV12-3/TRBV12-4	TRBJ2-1	CASRRASGGNEQFF
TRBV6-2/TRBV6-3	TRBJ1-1	CASSKKSGAMNTEAFF
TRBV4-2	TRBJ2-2	CASSQDRAGGPGELFF
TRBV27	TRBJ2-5	CASSLWGTQETQYF
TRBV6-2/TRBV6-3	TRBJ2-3	CASSYPTSGVFSGDTQYF
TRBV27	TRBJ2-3	CASSFGTGVSRTDTQYF
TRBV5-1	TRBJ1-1	CASSVGPGETEAFF
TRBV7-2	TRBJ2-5	CASSFQGQTQETQYF
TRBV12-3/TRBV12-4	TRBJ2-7	CASSFGSYEQYF
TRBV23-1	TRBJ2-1	CASSRISGLNYNEQFF
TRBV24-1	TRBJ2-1	CATSDLKGTSGRVFEQFF
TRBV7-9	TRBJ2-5	CASSPTSGRASGDEQYF
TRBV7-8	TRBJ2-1	CASSLARARGGNEQFF
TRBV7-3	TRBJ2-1	CASSLAGARNEQFF
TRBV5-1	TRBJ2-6	CASSSRQSGANVLTF
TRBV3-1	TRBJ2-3	CASSQAPSTDTQYF
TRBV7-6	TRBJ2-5	CASSPQDRQTQYF
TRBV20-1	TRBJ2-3	CSARETGTSTDTQYF
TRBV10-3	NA	CAIRNTGYEQYF
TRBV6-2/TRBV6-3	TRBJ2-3	CASSYGTTTWWSTDTQYF
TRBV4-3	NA	CASSHRNRGLAGGREQYF
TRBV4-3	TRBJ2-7	CASSQEMGQGDYEQYF
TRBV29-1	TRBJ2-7	CSVEVGGSYEQYF
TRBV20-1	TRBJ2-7	CSARDFGTSGSTRYEQYF
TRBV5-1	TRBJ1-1	CASSLPGAYDTEAFF
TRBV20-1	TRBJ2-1	CSASLTGTSGGWADEQFF
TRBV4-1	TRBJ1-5	CASSQGDRGRQPQHF
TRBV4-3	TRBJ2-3	CASSQGSDTQYF